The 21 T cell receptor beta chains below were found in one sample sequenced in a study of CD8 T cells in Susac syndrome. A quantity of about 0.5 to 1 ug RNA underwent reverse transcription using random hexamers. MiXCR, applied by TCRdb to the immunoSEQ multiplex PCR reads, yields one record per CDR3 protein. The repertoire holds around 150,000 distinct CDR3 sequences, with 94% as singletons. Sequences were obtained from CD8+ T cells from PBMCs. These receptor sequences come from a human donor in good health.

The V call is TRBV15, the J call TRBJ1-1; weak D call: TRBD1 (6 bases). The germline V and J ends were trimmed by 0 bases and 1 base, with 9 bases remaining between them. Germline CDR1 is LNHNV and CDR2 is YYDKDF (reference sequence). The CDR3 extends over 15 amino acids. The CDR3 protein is CATSREKGENTEAFF. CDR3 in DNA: TGTGCCACCAGCAGAGAAAAGGGGGAGAACACTGAAGCTTTCTTT.

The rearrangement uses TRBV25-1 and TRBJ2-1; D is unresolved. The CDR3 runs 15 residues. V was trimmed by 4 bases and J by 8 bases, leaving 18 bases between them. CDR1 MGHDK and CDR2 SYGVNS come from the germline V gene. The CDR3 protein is CASSAPRLGIHEQFF. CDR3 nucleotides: TGTGCCAGCAGTGCACCCCGGTTGGGGATCCATGAGCAGTTCTTC.

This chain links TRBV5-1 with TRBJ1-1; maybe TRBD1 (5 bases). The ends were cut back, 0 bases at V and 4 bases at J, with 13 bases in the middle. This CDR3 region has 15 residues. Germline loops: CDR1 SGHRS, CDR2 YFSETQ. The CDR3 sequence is CASSLADGGGTEAFF. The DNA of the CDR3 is TGCGCCAGCAGCTTGGCCGATGGGGGAGGCACTGAAGCTTTCTTT. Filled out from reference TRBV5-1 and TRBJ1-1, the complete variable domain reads KAGVTQTPRYLIKTRGQQVTLSCSPISGHRSVSWYQQTPGQGLQFLFEYFSETQRNKGNFPGRFSGRQFSNSRSEMNVSTLELGDSALYLCASSLADGGGTEAFFGQGTRLTVV.

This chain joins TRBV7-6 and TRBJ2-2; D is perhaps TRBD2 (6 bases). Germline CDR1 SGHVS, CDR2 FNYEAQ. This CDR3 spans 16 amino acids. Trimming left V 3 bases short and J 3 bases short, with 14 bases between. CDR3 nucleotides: TGTGCCAGCAGCTTCGTTAGCGGAGATTACACCGGGGAGCTGTTTTTT. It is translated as CASSFVSGDYTGELFF. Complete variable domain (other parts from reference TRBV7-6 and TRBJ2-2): GAGVSQSPRYKVTKRGQDVALRCDPISGHVSLYWYRQALGQGPEFLTYFNYEAQQDKSGLPNDRFSAERPEGSISTLTIQRTEQRDSAMYRCASSFVSGDYTGELFFGEGSRLTVL.

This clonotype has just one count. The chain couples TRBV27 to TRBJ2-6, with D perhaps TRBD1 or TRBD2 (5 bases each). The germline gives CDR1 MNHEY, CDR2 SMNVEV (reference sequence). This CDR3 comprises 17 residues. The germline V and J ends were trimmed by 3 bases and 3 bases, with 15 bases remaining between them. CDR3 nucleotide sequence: TGTGCCAGCAGTTTGGACGGGGCAAGGGTTGGGGCCAACGTCCTGACTTTC. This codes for CASSLDGARVGANVLTF.

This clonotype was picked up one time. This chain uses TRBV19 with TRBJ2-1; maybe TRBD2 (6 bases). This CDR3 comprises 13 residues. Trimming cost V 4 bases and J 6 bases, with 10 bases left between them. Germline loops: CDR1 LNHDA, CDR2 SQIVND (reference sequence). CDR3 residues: CASSRGLFNEQFF. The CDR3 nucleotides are TGTGCCAGTAGTAGGGGACTTTTCAATGAGCAGTTCTTC.

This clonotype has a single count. CDR3 protein: CASSFSFPSELFF. The CDR3 DNA is TGTGCCAGCAGCTTCAGTTTCCCGTCTGAACTGTTTTTT. V and J are TRBV13 and TRBJ1-4; D not certain. This CDR3 has 13 residues. Germline CDR1 reads PRHDT; CDR2 reads FYEKMQ (reference sequence). Trimming removed 3 bases from V and 12 bases from J, with 14 bases in between.

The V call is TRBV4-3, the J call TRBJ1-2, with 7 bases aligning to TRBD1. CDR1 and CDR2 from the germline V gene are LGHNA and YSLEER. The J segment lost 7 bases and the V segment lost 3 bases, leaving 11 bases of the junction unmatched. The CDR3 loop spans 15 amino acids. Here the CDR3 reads CASSQPGQHRGGYTF. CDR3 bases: TGCGCCAGCAGCCAGCCGGGACAGCACCGGGGTGGCTACACCTTC.

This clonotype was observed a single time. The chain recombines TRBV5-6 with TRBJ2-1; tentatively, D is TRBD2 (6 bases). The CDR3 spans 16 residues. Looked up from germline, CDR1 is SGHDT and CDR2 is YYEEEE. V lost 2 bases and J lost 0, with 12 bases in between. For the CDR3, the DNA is TGTGCCAGCAGCTTCTTAGCGGCCAGCTCCTACAATGAGCAGTTCTTC. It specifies CASSFLAASSYNEQFF.

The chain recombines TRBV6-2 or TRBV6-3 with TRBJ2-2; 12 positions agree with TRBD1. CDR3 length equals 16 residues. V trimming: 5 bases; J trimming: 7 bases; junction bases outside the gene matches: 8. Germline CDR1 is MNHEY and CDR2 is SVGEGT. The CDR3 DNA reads TGTGCCAGCAGTCTCCGGGACAGGGGGCGCGACGGGGAGCTGTTTTTT. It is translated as CASSLRDRGRDGELFF.

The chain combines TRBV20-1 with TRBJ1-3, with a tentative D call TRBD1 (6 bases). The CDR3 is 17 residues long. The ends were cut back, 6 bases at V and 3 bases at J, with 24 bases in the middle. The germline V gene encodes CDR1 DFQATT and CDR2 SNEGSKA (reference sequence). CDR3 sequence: CSANRFPQGRVGNTIYF. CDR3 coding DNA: TGCAGTGCGAATCGCTTTCCACAGGGAAGGGTTGGAAACACCATATATTTT.

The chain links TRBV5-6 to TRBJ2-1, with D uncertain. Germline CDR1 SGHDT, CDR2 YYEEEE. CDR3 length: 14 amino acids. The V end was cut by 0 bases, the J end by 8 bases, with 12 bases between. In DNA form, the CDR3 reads TGTGCCAGCAGCTTGGGACTTGGAAATGATGAGCAGTTCTTC. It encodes CASSLGLGNDEQFF.

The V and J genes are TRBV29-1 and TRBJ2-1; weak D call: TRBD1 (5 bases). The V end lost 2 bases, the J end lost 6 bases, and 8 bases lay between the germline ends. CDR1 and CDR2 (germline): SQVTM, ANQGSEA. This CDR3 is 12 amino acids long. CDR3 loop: CSVEKGSNEQFF. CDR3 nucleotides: TGCAGCGTTGAAAAGGGGTCCAATGAGCAGTTCTTC.

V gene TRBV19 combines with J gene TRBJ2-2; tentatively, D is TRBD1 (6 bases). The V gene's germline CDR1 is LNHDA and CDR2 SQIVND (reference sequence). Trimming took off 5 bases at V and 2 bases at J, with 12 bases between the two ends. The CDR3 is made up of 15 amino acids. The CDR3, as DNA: TGTGCCAGTAGTCCTCAGGGGTTTAACACCGGGGAGCTGTTTTTT. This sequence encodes CASSPQGFNTGELFF.

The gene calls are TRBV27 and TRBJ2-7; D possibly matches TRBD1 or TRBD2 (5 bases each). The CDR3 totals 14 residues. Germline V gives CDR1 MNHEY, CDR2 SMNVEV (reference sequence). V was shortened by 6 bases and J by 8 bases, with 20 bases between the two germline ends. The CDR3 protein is CASSRDEDPLQQYF. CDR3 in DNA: TGTGCCAGCAGCCGGGACGAAGACCCTTTGCAGCAGTACTTC.

CDR3 in DNA: TGTGCCAGCAGTCCCTCGACTGGGAATCAGCCCCAGCATTTT. Protein: CASSPSTGNQPQHF. The chain has TRBV27 and TRBJ1-5; no firm D call. V dropped 5 bases and J dropped 4 bases, with 12 bases sitting between them. Germline V gene sequence: CDR1 MNHEY, CDR2 SMNVEV (reference sequence). The CDR3 is made up of 14 amino acids.

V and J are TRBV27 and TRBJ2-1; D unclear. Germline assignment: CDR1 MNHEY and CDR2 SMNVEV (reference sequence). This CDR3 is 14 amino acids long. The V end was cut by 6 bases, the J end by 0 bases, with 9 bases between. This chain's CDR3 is CASRGVSSYNEQFF. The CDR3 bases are TGTGCCAGCAGAGGAGTGAGCTCCTACAATGAGCAGTTCTTC.

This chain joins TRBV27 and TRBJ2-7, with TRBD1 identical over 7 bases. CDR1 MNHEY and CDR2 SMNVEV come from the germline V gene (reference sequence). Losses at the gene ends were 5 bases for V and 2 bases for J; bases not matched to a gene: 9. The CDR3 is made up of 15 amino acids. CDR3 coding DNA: TGTGCCAGCAGTCCAAAGACAGGGCTCCCCTACGAGCAGTACTTC. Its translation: CASSPKTGLPYEQYF.

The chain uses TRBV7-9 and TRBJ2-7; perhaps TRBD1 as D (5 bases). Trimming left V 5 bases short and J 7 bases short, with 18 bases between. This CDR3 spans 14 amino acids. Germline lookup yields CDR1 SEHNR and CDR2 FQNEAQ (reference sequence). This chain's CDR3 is CASSSRQGFPEQYF. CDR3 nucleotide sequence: TGTGCCAGCAGCAGCCGGCAGGGCTTCCCGGAGCAGTACTTC.

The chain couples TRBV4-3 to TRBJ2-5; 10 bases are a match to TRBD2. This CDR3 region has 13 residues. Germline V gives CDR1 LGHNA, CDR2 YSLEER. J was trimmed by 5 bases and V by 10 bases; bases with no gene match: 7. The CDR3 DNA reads TGCGCCACAAGAGCTAGCGGGAGTGAGACCCAGTACTTC. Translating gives CATRASGSETQYF.

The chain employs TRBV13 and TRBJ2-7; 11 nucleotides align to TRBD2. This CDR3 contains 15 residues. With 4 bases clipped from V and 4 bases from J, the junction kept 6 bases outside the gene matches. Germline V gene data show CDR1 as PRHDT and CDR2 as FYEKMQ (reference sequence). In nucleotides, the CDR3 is TGTGCCAGCAGCTCCAGGACTAGCGGGTATTACGAGCAGTACTTC. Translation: CASSSRTSGYYEQYF.